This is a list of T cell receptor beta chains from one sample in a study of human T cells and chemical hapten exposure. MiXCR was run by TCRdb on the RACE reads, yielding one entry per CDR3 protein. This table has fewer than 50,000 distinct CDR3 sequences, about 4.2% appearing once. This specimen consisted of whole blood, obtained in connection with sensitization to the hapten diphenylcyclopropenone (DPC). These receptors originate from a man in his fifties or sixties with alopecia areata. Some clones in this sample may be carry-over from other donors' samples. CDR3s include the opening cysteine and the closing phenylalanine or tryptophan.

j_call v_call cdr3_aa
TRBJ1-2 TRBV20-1 CSARPGGRGYTF
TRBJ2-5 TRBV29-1 CSVDETGRETQYF
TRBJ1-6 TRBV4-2 CASSQVGIQQDHSPLHF
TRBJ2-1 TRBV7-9 CASSPPGLAGGPVYNEQFF
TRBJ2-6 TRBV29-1 CSVEDREASGANVLTF
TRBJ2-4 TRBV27 CASSTNLLGSGKNIQYF
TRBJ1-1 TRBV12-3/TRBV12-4 CASSFGGNTEAFF
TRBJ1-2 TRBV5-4 CASSFRAGHPNYGYTF
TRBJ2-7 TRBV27 CASSFPRASIEQYF
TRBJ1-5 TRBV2 CASSEGVGRNQPQHF
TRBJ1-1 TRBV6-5 CASSQGTRNTEAFF
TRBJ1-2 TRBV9 CASSRSLGGDYGYTF
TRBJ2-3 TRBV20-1 CSARGTTDTQYF